The clone carrying this T cell receptor (beta chain) was seen just once. No antigen is known for it. This CDR3 spans 16 amino acids. Per the germline V gene, CDR1 is MGHRA and CDR2 is YSYEKL. The V segment lost 4 bases and the J segment 1 base; nucleotides outside the gene matches: 6. 13 Jbeta primers and 60 Vbeta primers were used for the PCR. Data came from immunoSEQ multiplex PCR; TCRdb stores just in-frame clones and leaves some out. Altogether some 150,000 clones are present, approximately 80% being singletons, with the ten largest covering about 4%. The record originates from a study of cytomegalovirus exposure and HLA in healthy donors. General study results and limits: The Asian-associated ancestry cluster reportedly had fewer N-insertions than the roughly 720-donor mean in a later analysis. The study flagged about 160 TCR beta chains as cytomegalovirus-associated.

The source of this sequence is a woman in her 40s in good health and CMV-seronegative. The sample comprised PBMCs. This chain uses TRBV4-1 with TRBJ2-1, with TRBD2 matching 8 bases. CDR3 protein: CASSPVAGGSYNEQFF. The CDR3 DNA follows: TGCGCCAGCAGCCCTGTGGCGGGAGGATCCTACAATGAGCAGTTCTTC.